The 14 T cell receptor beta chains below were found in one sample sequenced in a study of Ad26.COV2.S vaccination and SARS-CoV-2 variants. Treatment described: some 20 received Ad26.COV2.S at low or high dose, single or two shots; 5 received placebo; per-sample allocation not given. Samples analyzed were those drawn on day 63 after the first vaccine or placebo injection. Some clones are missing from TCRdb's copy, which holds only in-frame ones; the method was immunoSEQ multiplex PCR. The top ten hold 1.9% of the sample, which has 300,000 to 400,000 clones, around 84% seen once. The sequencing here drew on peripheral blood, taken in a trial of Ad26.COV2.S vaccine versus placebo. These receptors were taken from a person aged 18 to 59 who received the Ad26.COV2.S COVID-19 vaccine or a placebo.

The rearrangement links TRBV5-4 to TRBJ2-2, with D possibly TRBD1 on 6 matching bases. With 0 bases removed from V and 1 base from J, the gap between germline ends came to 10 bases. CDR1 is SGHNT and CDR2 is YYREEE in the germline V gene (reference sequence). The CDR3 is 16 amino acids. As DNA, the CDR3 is TGTGCCAGCAGCTTGGGGTCAGGGGAGAACACCGGGGAGCTGTTTTTT. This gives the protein CASSLGSGENTGELFF.

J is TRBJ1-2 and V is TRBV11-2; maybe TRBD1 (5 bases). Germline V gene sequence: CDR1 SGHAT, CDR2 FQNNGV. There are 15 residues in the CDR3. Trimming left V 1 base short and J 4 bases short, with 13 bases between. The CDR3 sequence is CASSLGPGPVYGYTF. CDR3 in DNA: TGTGCCAGCAGCTTAGGCCCGGGACCGGTCTATGGCTACACCTTC.

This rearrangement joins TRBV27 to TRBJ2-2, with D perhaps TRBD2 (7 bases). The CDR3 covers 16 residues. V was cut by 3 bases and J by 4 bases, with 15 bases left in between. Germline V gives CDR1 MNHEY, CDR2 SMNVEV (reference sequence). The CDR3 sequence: CASSFYRGGGTGELFF. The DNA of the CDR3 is TGTGCCAGCAGTTTTTATCGGGGAGGGGGCACCGGGGAGCTGTTTTTT.

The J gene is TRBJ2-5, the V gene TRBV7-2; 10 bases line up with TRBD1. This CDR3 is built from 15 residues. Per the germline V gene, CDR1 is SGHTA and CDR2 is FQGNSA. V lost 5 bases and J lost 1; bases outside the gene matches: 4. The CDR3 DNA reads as TGTGCCAGCAGCCGGGACAGGGGAGGCCAAGAGACCCAGTACTTC. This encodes CASSRDRGGQETQYF.

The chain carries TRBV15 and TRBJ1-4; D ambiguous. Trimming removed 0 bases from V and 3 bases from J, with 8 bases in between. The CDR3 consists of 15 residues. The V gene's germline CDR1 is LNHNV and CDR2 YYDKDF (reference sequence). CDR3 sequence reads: CATSRDGAANEKLFF. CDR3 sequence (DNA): TGTGCCACCAGCAGAGATGGAGCCGCTAATGAAAAACTGTTTTTT.

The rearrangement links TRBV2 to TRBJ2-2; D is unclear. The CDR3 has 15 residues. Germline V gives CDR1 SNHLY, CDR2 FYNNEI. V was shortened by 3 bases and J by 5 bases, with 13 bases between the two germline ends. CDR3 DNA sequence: TGTGCCAGCAGTGAGCTCGGCAGATTAACCGGGGAGCTGTTTTTT. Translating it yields CASSELGRLTGELFF.

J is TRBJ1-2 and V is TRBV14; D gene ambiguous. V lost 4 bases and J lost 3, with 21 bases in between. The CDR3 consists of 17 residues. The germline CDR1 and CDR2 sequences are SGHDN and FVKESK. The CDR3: CASSLRLPRFVDYGYTF. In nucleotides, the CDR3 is TGTGCCAGCAGCCTTAGACTACCTCGGTTTGTTGACTATGGCTACACCTTC.

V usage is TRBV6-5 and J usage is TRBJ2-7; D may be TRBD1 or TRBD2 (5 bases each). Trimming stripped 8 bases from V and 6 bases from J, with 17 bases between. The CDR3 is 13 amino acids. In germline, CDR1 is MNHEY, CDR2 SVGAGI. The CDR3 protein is CASSLTGAAEQYF. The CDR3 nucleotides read TGTGCCAGCTCCCTGACCGGGGCGGCCGAGCAGTACTTC.

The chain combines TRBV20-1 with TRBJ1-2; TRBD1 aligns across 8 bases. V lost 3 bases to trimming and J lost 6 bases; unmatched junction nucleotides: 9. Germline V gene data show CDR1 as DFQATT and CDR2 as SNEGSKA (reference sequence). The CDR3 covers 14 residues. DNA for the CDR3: TGCAGTGCTAGTCCTCAACAGGGGGTCCATGGCTACACCTTC. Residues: CSASPQQGVHGYTF.

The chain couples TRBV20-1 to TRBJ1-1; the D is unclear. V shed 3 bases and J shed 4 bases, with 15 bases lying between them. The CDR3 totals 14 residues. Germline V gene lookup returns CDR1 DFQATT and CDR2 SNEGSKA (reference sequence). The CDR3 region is CSASLSAYSTEAFF. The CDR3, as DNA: TGCAGTGCTAGTCTTTCGGCTTACAGCACTGAAGCTTTCTTT.

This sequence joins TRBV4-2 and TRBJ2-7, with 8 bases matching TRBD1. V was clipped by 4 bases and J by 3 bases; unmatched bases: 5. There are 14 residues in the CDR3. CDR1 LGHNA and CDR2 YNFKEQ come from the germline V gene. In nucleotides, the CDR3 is TGTGCCAGCAGCCCCGGACAGGGCGACTACGAGCAGTACTTC. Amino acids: CASSPGQGDYEQYF.

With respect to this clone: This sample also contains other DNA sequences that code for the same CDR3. The CDR3 protein is CASSPAGADTQYF. The CDR3 bases are TGTGCCAGCTCACCAGCGGGGGCAGATACGCAGTATTTT. V is TRBV18 and J is TRBJ2-3; TRBD2 matches 7 bases. Trimming removed 2 bases from V and 4 bases from J; junction bases left unmatched: 0. This CDR3 is 13 amino acids long. CDR1 and CDR2 (germline): KGHSH, LQKENI.

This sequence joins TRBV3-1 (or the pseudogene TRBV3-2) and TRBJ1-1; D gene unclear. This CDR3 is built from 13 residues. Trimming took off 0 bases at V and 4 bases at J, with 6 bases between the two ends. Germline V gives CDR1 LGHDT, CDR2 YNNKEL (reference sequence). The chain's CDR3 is CASSQDRSTEAFF. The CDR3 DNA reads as TGTGCCAGCAGCCAAGATAGGAGCACTGAAGCTTTCTTT.

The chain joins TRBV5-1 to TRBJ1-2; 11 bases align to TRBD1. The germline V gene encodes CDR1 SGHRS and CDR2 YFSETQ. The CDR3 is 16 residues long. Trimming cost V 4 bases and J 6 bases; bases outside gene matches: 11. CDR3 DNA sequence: TGCGCCAGCAGCCCCGGGACAGGGGGGAGTCGGAATGGCTACACCTTC. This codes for CASSPGTGGSRNGYTF.